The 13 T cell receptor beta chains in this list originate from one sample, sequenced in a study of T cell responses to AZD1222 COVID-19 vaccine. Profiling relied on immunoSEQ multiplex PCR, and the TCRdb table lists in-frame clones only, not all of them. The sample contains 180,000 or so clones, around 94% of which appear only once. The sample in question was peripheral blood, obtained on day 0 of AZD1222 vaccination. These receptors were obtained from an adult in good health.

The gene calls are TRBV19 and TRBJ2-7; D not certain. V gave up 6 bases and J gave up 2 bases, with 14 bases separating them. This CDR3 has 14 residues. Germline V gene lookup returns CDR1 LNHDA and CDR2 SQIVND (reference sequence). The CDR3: CASSHAPGAYEQYF. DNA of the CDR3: TGTGCCAGTAGCCACGCCCCTGGGGCCTACGAGCAGTACTTC.

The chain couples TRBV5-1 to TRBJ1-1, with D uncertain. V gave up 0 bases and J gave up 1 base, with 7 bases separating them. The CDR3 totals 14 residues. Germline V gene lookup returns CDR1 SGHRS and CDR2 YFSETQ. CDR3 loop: CASSLEGGNTEAFF. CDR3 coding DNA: TGCGCCAGCAGCTTGGAGGGCGGGAACACTGAAGCTTTCTTT.

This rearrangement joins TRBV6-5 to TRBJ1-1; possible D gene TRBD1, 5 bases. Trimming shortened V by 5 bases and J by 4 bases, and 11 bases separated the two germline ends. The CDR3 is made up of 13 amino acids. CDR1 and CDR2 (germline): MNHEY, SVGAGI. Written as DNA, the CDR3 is TGTGCCAGCAGTATCGGGGGTGGCACTGAAGCTTTCTTT. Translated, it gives CASSIGGGTEAFF.

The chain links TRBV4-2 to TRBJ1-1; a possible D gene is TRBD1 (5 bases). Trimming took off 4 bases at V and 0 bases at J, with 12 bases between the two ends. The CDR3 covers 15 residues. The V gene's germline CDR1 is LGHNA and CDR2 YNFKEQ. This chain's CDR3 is CASSPVGEVNTEAFF. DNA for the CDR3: TGTGCCAGCAGCCCTGTGGGGGAAGTGAACACTGAAGCTTTCTTT.

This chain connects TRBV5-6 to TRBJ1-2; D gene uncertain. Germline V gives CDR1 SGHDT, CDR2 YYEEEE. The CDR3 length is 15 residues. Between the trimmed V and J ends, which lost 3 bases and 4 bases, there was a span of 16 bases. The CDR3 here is CASSWAIDGGYGYTF. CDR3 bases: TGTGCCAGCAGCTGGGCAATCGACGGCGGCTATGGCTACACCTTC.

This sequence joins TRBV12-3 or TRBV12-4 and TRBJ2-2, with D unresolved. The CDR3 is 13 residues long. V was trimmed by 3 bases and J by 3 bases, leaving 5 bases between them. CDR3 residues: CASSFSDTGELFF. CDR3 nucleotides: TGTGCCAGCAGTTTCTCTGACACCGGGGAGCTGTTTTTT.

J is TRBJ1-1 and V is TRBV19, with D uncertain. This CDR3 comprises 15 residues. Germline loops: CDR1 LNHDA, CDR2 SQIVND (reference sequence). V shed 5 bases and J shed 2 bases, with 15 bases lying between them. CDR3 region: CASSPTTTVNTEAFF. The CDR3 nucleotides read TGTGCCAGTAGTCCGACTACGACCGTAAACACTGAAGCTTTCTTT.

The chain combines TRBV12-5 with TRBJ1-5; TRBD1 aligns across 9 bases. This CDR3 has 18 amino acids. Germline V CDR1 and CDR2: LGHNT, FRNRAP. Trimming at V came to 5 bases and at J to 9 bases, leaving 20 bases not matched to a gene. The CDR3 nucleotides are TGTGCTAGTGGTATAATGGGAACAGGGGGCTTTCAAGGATCGCCCCAGCATTTT. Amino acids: CASGIMGTGGFQGSPQHF.

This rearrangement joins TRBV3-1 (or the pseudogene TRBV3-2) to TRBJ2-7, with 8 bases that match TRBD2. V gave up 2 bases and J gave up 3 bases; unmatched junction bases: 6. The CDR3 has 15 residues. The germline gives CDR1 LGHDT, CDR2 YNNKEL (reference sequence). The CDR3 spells CASSQTLSGSYEQYF. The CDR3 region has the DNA TGTGCCAGCAGCCAAACACTCAGCGGGAGCTACGAGCAGTACTTC.

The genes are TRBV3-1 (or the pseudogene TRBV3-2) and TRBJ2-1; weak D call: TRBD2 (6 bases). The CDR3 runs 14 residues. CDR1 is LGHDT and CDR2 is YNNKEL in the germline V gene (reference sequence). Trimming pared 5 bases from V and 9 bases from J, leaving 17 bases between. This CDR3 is CASSSGTPLREQFF. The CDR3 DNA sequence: TGTGCCAGCAGCTCTGGGACTCCTTTACGTGAGCAGTTCTTC.

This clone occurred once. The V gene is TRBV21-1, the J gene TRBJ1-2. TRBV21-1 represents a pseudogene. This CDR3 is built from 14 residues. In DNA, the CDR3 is TGTGCCAGCAGCAAAGGTGGGAGTAACTATGGCTACACCTTC. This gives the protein CASSKGGSNYGYTF.

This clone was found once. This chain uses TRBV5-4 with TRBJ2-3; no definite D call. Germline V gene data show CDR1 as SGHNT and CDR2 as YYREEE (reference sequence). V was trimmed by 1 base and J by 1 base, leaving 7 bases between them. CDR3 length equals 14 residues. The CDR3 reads CASSLPYRTDTQYF. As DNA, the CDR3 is TGTGCCAGCAGCTTGCCCTACCGCACAGATACGCAGTATTTT.

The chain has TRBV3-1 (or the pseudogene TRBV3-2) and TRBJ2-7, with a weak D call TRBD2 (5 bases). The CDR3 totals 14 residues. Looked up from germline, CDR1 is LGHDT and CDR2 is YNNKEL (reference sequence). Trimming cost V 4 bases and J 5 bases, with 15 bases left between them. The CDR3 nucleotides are TGTGCCAGCAGCCTTCGGGGAGAGAGGAACGAGCAGTACTTC. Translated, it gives CASSLRGERNEQYF.